Shown below are 30 T cell receptor beta chains from a single sample sequenced in a study of blood T cell repertoires in COVID-19. Method: immunoSEQ multiplex PCR; TCRdb's copy keeps in-frame clones and lacks some. The table has about 89,000 clones, approximately 90% seen once. The sequenced sample was peripheral blood. These receptor sequences come from a human donor with active COVID-19. The donor label of this sample is uncertain.

CDR3 region: CASSPHPGGLANYGYTF. The CDR3 DNA sequence: TGTGCCAGCAGTCCCCATCCGGGAGGCCTCGCTAACTATGGCTACACCTTC. The J gene is TRBJ1-2, the V gene TRBV27; D call uncertain. V gave up 5 bases and J gave up 0 bases, with 19 bases separating them. The CDR3 length is 17 residues. CDR1 is MNHEY, CDR2 SMNVEV, per germline (reference sequence).

V and J are TRBV2 and TRBJ1-5, with D perhaps TRBD1 (6 bases). CDR1 is SNHLY, CDR2 FYNNEI, per germline. The CDR3 runs to 16 residues. V was pared by 2 bases and J by 1 base, with 12 bases between. The CDR3 coding sequence is TGTGCCAGCAGTGAACAGGGGATGGGCAGCAATCAGCCCCAGCATTTT. Translating it yields CASSEQGMGSNQPQHF.

The chain joins TRBV27 to TRBJ2-3; D gene uncertain. The length of the CDR3 is 15 residues. Deletions cut 6 bases from V and 2 bases from J, with 15 bases between. Germline loops: CDR1 MNHEY, CDR2 SMNVEV (reference sequence). The CDR3 loop reads CASRTILTNTDTQYF. The CDR3 coding sequence is TGTGCCAGCAGGACAATACTTACAAACACAGATACGCAGTATTTT.

The chain is built from TRBV5-4 and TRBJ2-3; possibly TRBD1 for D (5 bases). Trimming stripped 4 bases from V and 6 bases from J, with 9 bases between. Germline V gene lookup returns CDR1 SGHNT and CDR2 YYREEE (reference sequence). The CDR3 consists of 12 residues. The CDR3 is CASSLRVDTQYF. The CDR3 DNA follows: TGTGCCAGCAGCCTCAGGGTTGATACGCAGTATTTT.

This clone was seen a single time. V usage is TRBV4-1 and J usage is TRBJ2-5, with TRBD1 matching over 12 bases. From germline, CDR1 is MGHRA and CDR2 YSYEKL. CDR3 length: 19 amino acids. V shed 4 bases, J shed 5 bases, and the junction held 17 bases outside the gene matches. CDR3 region: CASSPWDRGLKDSWETQYF. In nucleotides, the CDR3 is TGCGCCAGCAGCCCGTGGGACAGGGGGCTCAAGGACTCTTGGGAGACCCAGTACTTC.

The J gene is TRBJ1-2, the V gene TRBV10-3, with TRBD1 identical over 12 bases. CDR1 is ENHRY and CDR2 is SYGVKD in the germline V gene. This CDR3 has 17 residues. J gave up 3 bases and V 6 bases, and 11 bases lay outside the gene matches. The CDR3 reads CAIRLEGTGGQYYGYTF. The CDR3 region has the DNA TGTGCCATCAGGCTTGAGGGGACAGGGGGCCAATACTATGGCTACACCTTC.

V usage is TRBV4-3 and J usage is TRBJ2-7, with 7 bases lining up with TRBD1. Germline CDR1 is LGHNA and CDR2 is YSLEER. Trimming took 4 bases from V and 0 from J; bases not matched to a gene: 9. This CDR3 is built from 16 residues. CDR3 DNA: TGCGCCAGCAGCCCCGGCCCGACAGGGCTCTCCTACGAGCAGTACTTC. Its translation: CASSPGPTGLSYEQYF.

The chain uses TRBV28 and TRBJ1-5; D is possibly TRBD1 (5 bases). CDR1 and CDR2 (germline): MDHEN, SYDVKM. The V gene lost 6 bases and the J gene lost 7 bases, with 16 bases spanning the gap. CDR3 length: 14 residues. The DNA for the CDR3 is TGTGCCAGCAGGCGCCTCCCGGGGGACCAGCCCCAGCATTTT. This translates into CASRRLPGDQPQHF.

The chain links TRBV29-1 to TRBJ2-5, with D maybe TRBD2 (7 bases). Germline CDR1 reads SQVTM; CDR2 reads ANQGSEA. This CDR3 comprises 12 residues. The CDR3 reads CSAGGRPETQYF. DNA of the CDR3: TGCAGTGCCGGGGGGCGGCCGGAGACCCAGTACTTC.

A single count supports this clone. This chain uses TRBV2 with TRBJ1-1; D call uncertain. Germline V gene lookup returns CDR1 SNHLY and CDR2 FYNNEI. This CDR3 spans 13 amino acids. The V end lost 8 bases, the J end lost 0 bases, and 10 bases lay between the germline ends. The CDR3 reads CASLRVMNTEAFF. The DNA for the CDR3 is TGTGCCAGCCTGAGGGTCATGAACACTGAAGCTTTCTTT. The full variable domain, rest sourced from reference TRBV2 and TRBJ1-1, is EPEVTQTPSHQVTQMGQEVILRCVPISNHLYFYWYRQILGQKVEFLVSFYNNEISEKSEIFDDQFSVERPDGSNFTLKIRSTKLEDSAMYFCASLRVMNTEAFFGQGTRLTVV.

The chain combines TRBV6-5 with TRBJ1-6, with D possibly matching TRBD1 (5 bases). Trimming removed 0 bases from V and 10 bases from J, with 13 bases in between. The CDR3 has 15 residues. The V gene's germline CDR1 is MNHEY and CDR2 SVGAGI. CDR3 residues: CASSYSGVVSSPLHF. The CDR3 DNA reads TGTGCCAGCAGTTACTCAGGGGTCGTTAGCTCACCCCTCCACTTT.

In the case of this clone: An end of the junction does not agree with germline; a read error may underlie this. V is TRBV28 and J is TRBJ2-3, with 11 bases fitting TRBD2. This CDR3 is 12 amino acids long. Germline CDR1 and CDR2: MDHEN and SYDVKM. CDR3 coding DNA: TGTGCCAGCAGTCCTTTAGCGGGGGGGATTATTTTT. Residues: CASSPLAGGIIF. The full variable domain, completed using reference TRBV28 and TRBJ2-3, is DVKVTQSSRYLVKRTGEKVFLECVQDMDHENMFWYRQDPGLGLRLIYFSYDVKMKEKGDIPEGYSVSREKKERFSLILESASTNQTSMYLCASSPLAGGIIFGPGTRLTVL.

The chain couples TRBV4-2 to TRBJ2-2; the D is unclear. Germline assignment: CDR1 LGHNA and CDR2 YNFKEQ. The CDR3 length is 19 residues. Trimming left V 0 bases short and J 5 bases short, with 22 bases between. The CDR3 sequence is CASSQEYRQGTSVTGELFF. CDR3 nucleotide sequence: TGTGCCAGCAGCCAAGAGTATCGACAAGGAACATCCGTGACCGGGGAGCTGTTTTTT.

The V and J genes are TRBV19 and TRBJ1-4, with TRBD1 identical over 9 bases. Looked up from germline, CDR1 is LNHDA and CDR2 is SQIVND (reference sequence). J was trimmed by 4 bases and V by 8 bases; bases with no gene match: 8. This CDR3 has 15 residues. CDR3 sequence reads: CASWGSDRGNEKLFF. CDR3 in DNA: TGTGCCAGTTGGGGGTCGGACAGGGGTAATGAAAAACTGTTTTTT.

The chain employs TRBV2 and TRBJ1-3; D ambiguous. With 6 bases removed from V and 4 bases from J, the gap between germline ends came to 13 bases. Germline CDR1 SNHLY, CDR2 FYNNEI. This CDR3 region has 14 residues. CDR3 sequence: CASRMEAAGNTIYF. CDR3 sequence (DNA): TGTGCCAGCAGAATGGAGGCTGCAGGAAACACCATATATTTT.

DNA of the CDR3: TGTGCCAGCAGTCTACAGGGTGATGGGGCCAACGTCCTGACTTTC. It translates to CASSLQGDGANVLTF. V is TRBV6-4 and J is TRBJ2-6, with D possibly TRBD1 on 6 matching bases. Germline lookup yields CDR1 MRHNA and CDR2 SNTAGT. The CDR3 loop spans 15 amino acids. V gave up 5 bases and J gave up 3 bases, with 11 bases separating them.

This clone was observed a single time. The CDR3 loop is CASSETNNNEQFF. The CDR3 DNA reads TGTGCCAGCAGTGAGACTAATAACAATGAGCAGTTCTTC. The chain uses TRBV6-4 and TRBJ2-1, with a possible D match to TRBD2 (5 bases). The CDR3 sequence is 13 residues long. Germline V gives CDR1 MRHNA, CDR2 SNTAGT. Trimming pared 3 bases from V and 5 bases from J, leaving 8 bases between.

V is TRBV11-2 and J is TRBJ2-3; 12 nucleotides align to TRBD2. The CDR3 is 18 amino acids. The V segment lost 11 bases and the J segment 1 base; nucleotides outside the gene matches: 16. The V gene's germline CDR1 is SGHAT and CDR2 FQNNGV. The CDR3 loop is CAANATSGGRAGTDTQYF. CDR3 nucleotides: TGTGCCGCCAACGCGACTAGCGGGGGCCGGGCGGGCACAGATACGCAGTATTTT.

The chain uses TRBV29-1 and TRBJ2-7; TRBD1 matches 9 bases. The germline V gene has CDR1 SQVTM and CDR2 ANQGSEA. The CDR3 is 15 amino acids. V dropped 1 base and J dropped 4; count of bases not matched to a gene: 8. As DNA, the CDR3 is TGCAGCGTTGAAGCCCCAGACAGGGGGGGTTACGAGCAGTACTTC. Its translation: CSVEAPDRGGYEQYF.

The chain has TRBV7-9 and TRBJ2-5; D is possibly TRBD2 (5 bases). V lost 4 bases to trimming and J lost 4 bases, with 19 bases between them. The CDR3 runs 16 residues. CDR1 and CDR2 (germline): SEHNR, FQNEAQ (reference sequence). Written as DNA, the CDR3 is TGTGCCAGCAGCTCGCGGGCGCGGACTGCCGGAGAGACCCAGTACTTC. Translation: CASSSRARTAGETQYF.

CDR3 amino acids: CASSLTGTGDSYEQYF. The CDR3 DNA reads TGTGCCAGCAGCCTCACCGGGACAGGGGATTCCTACGAGCAGTACTTC. This chain links TRBV9 with TRBJ2-7; 10 nucleotides agree with TRBD1. The CDR3 contains 16 residues. With 4 bases clipped from V and 1 base from J, the junction kept 8 bases outside the gene matches. The germline V gene encodes CDR1 SGDLS and CDR2 YYNGEE.

V is TRBV4-3 and J is TRBJ2-7; D is unresolved. The germline gives CDR1 LGHNA, CDR2 YSLEER. Trimming stripped 3 bases from V and 4 bases from J, with 13 bases between. This CDR3 region has 14 residues. The CDR3: CASSQSQLDYEQYF. CDR3 in DNA: TGCGCCAGCAGCCAGTCACAGCTGGATTACGAGCAGTACTTC.

This clone was observed a few times. The J gene is TRBJ2-5, the V gene TRBV2, with 12 bases that match TRBD2. CDR3 size: 13 residues. CDR1 SNHLY and CDR2 FYNNEI come from the germline V gene. The junction had 2 bases not matched to a gene; V was cut back by 4 bases and J by 8 bases. The CDR3 here is CASSALAGGTQYF. The DNA for the CDR3 is TGTGCCAGCAGTGCACTAGCGGGGGGAACCCAGTACTTC.

This clone was seen once. The chain is built from TRBV2 and TRBJ1-1, with 10 bases that match TRBD1. CDR1 is SNHLY and CDR2 is FYNNEI in the germline V gene. Trimming at V came to 8 bases and at J to 3 bases, leaving 6 bases not matched to a gene. CDR3 size: 14 residues. CDR3 protein: CASLPGQGYTEAFF. Written as DNA, the CDR3 is TGTGCCAGCCTCCCGGGACAGGGGTACACTGAAGCTTTCTTT.

The rearrangement joins TRBV7-9 to TRBJ1-4; the D gene is possibly TRBD1 (6 bases). The CDR3 extends over 16 amino acids. Germline CDR1 reads SEHNR; CDR2 reads FQNEAQ (reference sequence). Trimming took off 1 base at V and 8 bases at J, with 17 bases between the two ends. This CDR3 is CASSLEPGQVGEKLFF. CDR3 DNA: TGTGCCAGCAGCTTAGAGCCGGGACAAGTGGGAGAAAAACTGTTTTTT.

The CDR3 is CASSQDRQGPTYEQYF. The CDR3 DNA is TGCGCCAGCAGCCAAGACCGACAGGGCCCTACCTACGAGCAGTACTTC. The V and J genes are TRBV4-1 and TRBJ2-7, with TRBD1 matching 7 bases. The CDR3 covers 16 residues. Germline V CDR1 and CDR2: MGHRA, YSYEKL. J gave up 2 bases and V 0 bases, and 7 bases lay outside the gene matches.

CDR3 in DNA: TGTGCCAGCAGTCCACAGGGGGCGGGCGCTGAAGCTTTCTTT. As protein: CASSPQGAGAEAFF. The V gene is TRBV28, the J gene TRBJ1-1, with 9 bases that match TRBD1. Germline lookup yields CDR1 MDHEN and CDR2 SYDVKM. After removal of 5 bases from V and 6 bases from J, the junction contained 7 bases not matched to a gene. CDR3 size: 14 residues.

V gene TRBV6-5 combines with J gene TRBJ2-6; D gene unclear. This CDR3 has 15 amino acids. The germline V gene encodes CDR1 MNHEY and CDR2 SVGAGI. V lost 5 bases and J lost 0, with 8 bases in between. CDR3 in amino acids: CASSHRASGANVLTF. CDR3 DNA: TGTGCCAGCAGTCATCGAGCCTCTGGGGCCAACGTCCTGACTTTC.

V usage is TRBV28 and J usage is TRBJ2-7; D remains ambiguous. The CDR3 length is 14 residues. The germline gives CDR1 MDHEN, CDR2 SYDVKM. Trimming took off 5 bases at V and 3 bases at J, with 14 bases between the two ends. The CDR3, as DNA: TGTGCCAGCAGTCTGACTTACCCGGACTACGAGCAGTACTTC. It translates to CASSLTYPDYEQYF.

The rearrangement uses TRBV10-3 and TRBJ1-6; 7 bases align to TRBD1. The CDR3 loop spans 15 amino acids. V lost 7 bases, J lost 7 bases, and 10 bases stayed unmatched. CDR1 and CDR2 (germline): ENHRY, SYGVKD. CDR3 in DNA: TGTGCCATCACCTCTCAGACAGGGAACAATTCACCCCTCCACTTT. Protein product: CAITSQTGNNSPLHF.